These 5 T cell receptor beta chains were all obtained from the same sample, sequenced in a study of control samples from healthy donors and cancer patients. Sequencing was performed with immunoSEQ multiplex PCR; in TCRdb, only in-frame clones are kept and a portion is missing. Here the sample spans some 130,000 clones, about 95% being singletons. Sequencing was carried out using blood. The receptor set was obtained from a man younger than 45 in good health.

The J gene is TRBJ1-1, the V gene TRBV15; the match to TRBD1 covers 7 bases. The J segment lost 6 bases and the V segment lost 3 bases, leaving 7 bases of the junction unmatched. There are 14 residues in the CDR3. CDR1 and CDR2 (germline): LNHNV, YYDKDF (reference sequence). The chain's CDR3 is CATSSRQGDPEAFF. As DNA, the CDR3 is TGTGCCACCAGCAGCCGACAGGGCGACCCTGAAGCTTTCTTT.

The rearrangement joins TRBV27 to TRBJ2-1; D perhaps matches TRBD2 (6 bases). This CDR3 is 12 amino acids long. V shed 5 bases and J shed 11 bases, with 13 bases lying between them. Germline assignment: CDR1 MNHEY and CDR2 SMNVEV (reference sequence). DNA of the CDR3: TGTGCCAGCAGTCCCCCACGCGGGAAGCAGTTCTTC. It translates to CASSPPRGKQFF.

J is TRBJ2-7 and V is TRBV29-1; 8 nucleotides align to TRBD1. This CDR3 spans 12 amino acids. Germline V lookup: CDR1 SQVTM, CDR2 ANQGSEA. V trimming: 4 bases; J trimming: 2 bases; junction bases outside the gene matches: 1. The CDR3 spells CSVGQGTYEQYF. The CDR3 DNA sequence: TGCAGCGTTGGACAGGGGACCTACGAGCAGTACTTC.

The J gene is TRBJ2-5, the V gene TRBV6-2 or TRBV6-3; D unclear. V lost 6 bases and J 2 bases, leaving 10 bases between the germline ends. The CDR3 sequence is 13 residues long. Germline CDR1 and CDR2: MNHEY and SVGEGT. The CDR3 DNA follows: TGTGCCAGCAGCCGTTGGCGTCAAGAGACCCAGTACTTC. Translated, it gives CASSRWRQETQYF.

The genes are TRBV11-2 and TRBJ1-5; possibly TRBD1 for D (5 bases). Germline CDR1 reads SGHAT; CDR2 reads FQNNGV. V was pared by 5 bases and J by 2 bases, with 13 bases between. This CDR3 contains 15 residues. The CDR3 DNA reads TGTGCCAGCAGCGAGACAGTCTTGGGCAATCAGCCCCAGCATTTT. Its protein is CASSETVLGNQPQHF.